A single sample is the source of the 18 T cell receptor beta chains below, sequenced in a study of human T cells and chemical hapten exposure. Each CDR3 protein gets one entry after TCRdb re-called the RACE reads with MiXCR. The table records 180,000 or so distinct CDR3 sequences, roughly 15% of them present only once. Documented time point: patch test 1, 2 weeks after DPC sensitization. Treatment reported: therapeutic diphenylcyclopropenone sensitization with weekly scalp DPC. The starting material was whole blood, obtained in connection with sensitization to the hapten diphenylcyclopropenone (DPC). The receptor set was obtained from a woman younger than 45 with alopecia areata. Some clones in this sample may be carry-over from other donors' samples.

CDR3 sequence: CASSLGGLYTEAFF. The CDR3 region has the DNA TGCGCCAGCAGCTTAGGGGGCCTCTACACTGAAGCTTTCTTT. V and J are TRBV5-1 and TRBJ1-1; 7 bases line up with TRBD1. Trimming at V came to 2 bases and at J to 3 bases, leaving 4 bases not matched to a gene. The germline CDR1 and CDR2 sequences are SGHRS and YFSETQ. The CDR3 totals 14 residues.

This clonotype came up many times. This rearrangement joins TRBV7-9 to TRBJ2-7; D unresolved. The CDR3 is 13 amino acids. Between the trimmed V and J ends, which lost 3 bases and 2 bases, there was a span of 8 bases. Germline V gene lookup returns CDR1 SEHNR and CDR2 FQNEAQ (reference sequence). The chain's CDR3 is CASSFSGTYEQYF. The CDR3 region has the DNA TGTGCCAGCAGCTTTTCTGGGACCTACGAGCAGTACTTC.

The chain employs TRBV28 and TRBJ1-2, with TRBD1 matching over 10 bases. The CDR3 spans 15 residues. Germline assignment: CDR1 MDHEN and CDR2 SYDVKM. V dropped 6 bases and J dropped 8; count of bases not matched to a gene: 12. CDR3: CASRATFDRGQGYTF. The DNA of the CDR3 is TGTGCCAGCAGGGCAACCTTTGACAGGGGGCAGGGCTACACCTTC.

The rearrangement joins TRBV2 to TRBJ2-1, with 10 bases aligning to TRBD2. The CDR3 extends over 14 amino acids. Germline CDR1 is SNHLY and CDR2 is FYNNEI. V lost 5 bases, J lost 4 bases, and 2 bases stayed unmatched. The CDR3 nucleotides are TGTGCCAGCAGTACTAGCGGGGTTTACAATGAGCAGTTCTTC. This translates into CASSTSGVYNEQFF.

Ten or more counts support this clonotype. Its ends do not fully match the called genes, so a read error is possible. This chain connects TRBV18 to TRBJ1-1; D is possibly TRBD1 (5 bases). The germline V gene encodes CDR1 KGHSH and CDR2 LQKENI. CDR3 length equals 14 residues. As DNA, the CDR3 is TGCGCCAGCAGCCCTCAGGGTCTGAACACTGAAGCTTTCTTT. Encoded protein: CASSPQGLNTEAFF.

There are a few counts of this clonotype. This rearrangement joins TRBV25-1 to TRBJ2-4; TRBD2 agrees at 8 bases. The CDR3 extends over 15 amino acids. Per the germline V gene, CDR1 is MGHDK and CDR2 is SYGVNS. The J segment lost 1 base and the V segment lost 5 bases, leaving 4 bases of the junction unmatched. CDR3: CASSRTGGAKNIQYF. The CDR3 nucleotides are TGTGCCAGCAGTCGGACGGGAGGGGCCAAAAACATTCAGTACTTC.

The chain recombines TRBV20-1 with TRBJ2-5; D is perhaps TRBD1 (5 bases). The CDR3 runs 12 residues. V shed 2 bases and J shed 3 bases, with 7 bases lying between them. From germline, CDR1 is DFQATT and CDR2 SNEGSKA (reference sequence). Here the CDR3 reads CSARRTKETQYF. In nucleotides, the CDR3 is TGCAGTGCTAGAAGGACAAAAGAGACCCAGTACTTC.

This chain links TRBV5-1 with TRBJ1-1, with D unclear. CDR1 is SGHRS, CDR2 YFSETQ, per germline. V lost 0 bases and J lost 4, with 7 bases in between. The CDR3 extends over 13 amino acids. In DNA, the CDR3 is TGCGCCAGCAGCTTGGACGCTGTCACTGAAGCTTTCTTT. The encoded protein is CASSLDAVTEAFF.

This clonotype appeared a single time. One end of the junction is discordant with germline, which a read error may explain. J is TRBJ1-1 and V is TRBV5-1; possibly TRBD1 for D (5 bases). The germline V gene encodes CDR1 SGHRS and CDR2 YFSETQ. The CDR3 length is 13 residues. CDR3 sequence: CASKLDTNIEAFF. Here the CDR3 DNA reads TGCGCCAGCAAGTTGGACACAAACATTGAAGCTTTCTTT.

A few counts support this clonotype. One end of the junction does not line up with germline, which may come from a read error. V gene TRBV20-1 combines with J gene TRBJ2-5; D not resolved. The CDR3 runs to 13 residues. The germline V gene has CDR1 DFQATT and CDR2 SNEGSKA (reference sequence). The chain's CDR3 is CSARVQAQGTQYF. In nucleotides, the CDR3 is TGCAGTGCTAGAGTTCAGGCCCAAGGGACCCAGTACTTC.

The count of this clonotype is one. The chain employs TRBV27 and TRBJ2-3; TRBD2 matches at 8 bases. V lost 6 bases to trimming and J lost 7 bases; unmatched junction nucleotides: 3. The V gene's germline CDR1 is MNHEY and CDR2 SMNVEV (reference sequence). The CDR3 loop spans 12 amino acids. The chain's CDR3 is CASSQRGYTQYF. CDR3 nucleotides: TGTGCCAGCAGCCAGCGGGGGTATACGCAGTATTTT.

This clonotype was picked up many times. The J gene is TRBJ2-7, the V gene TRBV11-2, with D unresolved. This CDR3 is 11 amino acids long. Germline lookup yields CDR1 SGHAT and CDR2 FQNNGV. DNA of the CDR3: TGTGCCAGCAGCTCCTCGGGCGACGGTCTTGTC. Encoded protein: CASSSSGDGLV.

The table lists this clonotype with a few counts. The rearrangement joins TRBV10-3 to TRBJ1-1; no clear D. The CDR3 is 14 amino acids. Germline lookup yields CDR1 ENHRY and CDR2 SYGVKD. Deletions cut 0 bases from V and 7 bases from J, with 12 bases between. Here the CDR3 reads CAISESGGIGEAFF. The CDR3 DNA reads TGTGCCATCAGTGAGTCGGGAGGGATTGGTGAAGCTTTCTTT.

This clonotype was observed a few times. CDR3 residues: CASSQGTSGRVNLNEQFF. CDR3 in DNA: TGTGCCAGCAGCCAAGGCACTAGCGGGAGAGTCAATTTGAATGAGCAGTTCTTC. The rearrangement links TRBV3-1 to TRBJ2-1; 11 nucleotides match TRBD2. V lost 1 base, J lost 7 bases, and 12 bases stayed unmatched. The CDR3 has 18 residues. Germline V CDR1 and CDR2: LGHDT, YNNKEL (reference sequence).

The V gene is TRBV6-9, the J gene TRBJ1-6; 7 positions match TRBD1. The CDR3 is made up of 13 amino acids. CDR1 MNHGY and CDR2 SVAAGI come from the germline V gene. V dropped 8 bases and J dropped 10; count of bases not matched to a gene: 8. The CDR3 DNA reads TGTGCCAGCGCCGACAGGGAAGGATCACCCCTCCACTTT. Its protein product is CASADREGSPLHF.

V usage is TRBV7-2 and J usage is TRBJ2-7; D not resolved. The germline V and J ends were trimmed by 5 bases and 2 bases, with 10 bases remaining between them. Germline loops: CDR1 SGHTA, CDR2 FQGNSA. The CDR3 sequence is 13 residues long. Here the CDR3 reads CASSISRTYEQYF. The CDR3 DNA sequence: TGTGCCAGCAGCATCTCGCGGACCTACGAGCAGTACTTC.

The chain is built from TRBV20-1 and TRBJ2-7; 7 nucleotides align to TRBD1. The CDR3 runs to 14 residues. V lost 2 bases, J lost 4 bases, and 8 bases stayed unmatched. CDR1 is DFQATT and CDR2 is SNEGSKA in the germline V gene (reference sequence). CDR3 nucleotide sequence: TGCAGTGCTAGACCGGGACAGCGACCTTACGAGCAGTACTTC. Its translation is CSARPGQRPYEQYF.

This CDR3 is CSVGTDSYEQYF. The CDR3 nucleotides read TGCAGCGTTGGGACAGACTCCTACGAGCAGTACTTC. This sequence joins TRBV29-1 and TRBJ2-7; TRBD1 is a possible D gene (6 bases). V gave up 4 bases and J gave up 0 bases, with 7 bases separating them. The CDR3 loop spans 12 amino acids. Germline assignment: CDR1 SQVTM and CDR2 ANQGSEA.